This entry describes one T cell receptor (beta chain). A few counts support this clonotype. The antigen it recognizes is unknown. No quality values exist for individual bases; no much larger clone is one base distant. Only healthy Caucasian donors were included. Three unrelated non-twin adults were additionally sequenced: a male aged 18 to 30, a male aged 50 to 60 and a female aged 50 to 60. Miltenyi CD45RO+ enrichment and human naive T-cell isolation kits were used to isolate memory (CD45RO+) and naive T cells from PBMC. Library preparation was by 5' RACE. The run used an Illumina HiSeq 2000. Template switching added a universal primer binding site, and the final cDNA carried a unique molecular identifier that allowed TCR cDNA molecules to be counted accurately. Specific primers in the conserved constant-segment region were used to synthesize first-strand cDNA for the TCR alpha and beta chains. To control for contamination, every cDNA library was double barcoded, receiving both a SMART-Mk sample barcode and Illumina barcodes. TruSeq adapter sequences, together with Illumina sample barcodes, were added in two successive PCR steps. TCR alpha and beta cDNA libraries were sequenced on the Illumina HiSeq platform with custom primers. Per the source publication's procedure: Raw reads were processed with MiGEC to extract unique molecular identifiers, and MiXCR was used to determine CDR3 positions. For each individual, recombination models were inferred using an EM algorithm with the repgenHMM and IGoR tools. The tcR package in R was used for shared clonotype analysis, with sharing normalized by the product of cloneset sizes. To study raw recombination without the effects of thymic and clonal selection, out-of-frame nonproductive sequences were analyzed. Through fastp at Q25 and MiXCR, TCRdb rebuilt clones from the public reads, retaining in-frame beta chains. Identical CDR3 proteins give one entry, which carries the most common genes and DNA. TCRdb, not the authors, supplied the V and J calls. The table for this sample lists roughly 710,000 distinct CDR3 sequences; 6% to 6.5% of them were counted only once. Around 2% of the sample is held by the ten biggest clonotypes.

The germline V gene yields KGHDR for CDR1 and SFDVKD for CDR2. The CDR3 numbers 18 residues from cysteine through phenylalanine. Left in the record is the CDR3 DNA by itself, 54 bases read in frame from the first base. V gives up 6 bases and J gives up 0 bases, and the segment between their germline ends measures 20 bases. The entry originates in a study of identical twins (dated by TCRdb to the mid-2010s). Looking at the study overall: To test whether fetal clonotypes persist, this study deep-sequenced TCR alpha and beta repertoires from monozygotic twins, from unrelated adults of various ages, and from cord blood. To rule out contamination, the twin experiments were replicated at different times with different library preparation protocols.

Overall study outcomes, separate from this receptor: Recombination models systematically underestimated out-of-frame TCR alpha sharing in monozygotic twins but agreed with sharing between unrelated individuals. Because the same donors could not be followed over many years, conclusions were based on cross-sectional statistical analysis. The excess sharing between twins in beta out-of-frame sequences was weaker because fewer shared sequences reduced the signal-to-noise ratio. Invariant T cells such as MAIT and iNKT could partly confound zero-insertion analyses, though diverse VJ usage argued against this for most clonotypes. Abundant cord blood beta clonotypes carried fewer insertions; young adult naive repertoires showed a weaker similar trend, while memory repertoires showed none. Compared with coincidental sharing between unrelated individuals, an excess of low generation-probability sequences was observed among out-of-frame TCR alpha sequences shared between twins.

This TCR came from a man between 18 and 35 years old in good health. Recombination connected TRBV24-1 to TRBJ1-3; the D gene identity is not certain. The source material was naive T cells sorted from blood. Sample cell subset or site, as interpreted from the label and publication: cells isolated with a human naive T-cell isolation kit. For the CDR3, the sequence is CATSPTIPRRNSGNTIYF. The sequenced DNA: TGTGCCACCAGTCCTACAATCCCCAGGAGGAACTCTGGAAACACCATATATTTT.